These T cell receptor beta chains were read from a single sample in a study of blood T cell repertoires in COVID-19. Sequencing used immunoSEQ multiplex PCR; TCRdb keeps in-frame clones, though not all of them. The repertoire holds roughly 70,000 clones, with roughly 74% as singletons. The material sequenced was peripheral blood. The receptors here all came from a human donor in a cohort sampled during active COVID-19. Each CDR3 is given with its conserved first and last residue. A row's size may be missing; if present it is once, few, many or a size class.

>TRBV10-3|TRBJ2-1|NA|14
CAIRSDSSYNEQFF
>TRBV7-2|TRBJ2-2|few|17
CASSQPGLAGRAGELFF
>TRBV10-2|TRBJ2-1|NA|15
CASTRLLAGAGEQFF
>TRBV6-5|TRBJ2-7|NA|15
CASSYAIAGGYEQYF
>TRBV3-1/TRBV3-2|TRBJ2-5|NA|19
CASSQDLLLLAGNQETQYF
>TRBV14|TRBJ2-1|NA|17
CASSQVRGGWAGGEQFF
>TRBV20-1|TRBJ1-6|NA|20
CSASFPGSGQASSYNSPLHF
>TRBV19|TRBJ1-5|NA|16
CASRGQGARSNQPQHF
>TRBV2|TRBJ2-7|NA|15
CASRVPSRSSYEQYF
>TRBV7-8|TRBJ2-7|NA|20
CASSKRQLLAGGRFPNEQYF
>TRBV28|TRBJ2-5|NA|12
CASAGVEETQYF
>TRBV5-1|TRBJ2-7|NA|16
CASSLGWGDRAYEQYF
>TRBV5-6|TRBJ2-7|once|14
CASSLLAGGPREYF
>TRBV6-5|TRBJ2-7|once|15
CASSTSGQSSYEQYF
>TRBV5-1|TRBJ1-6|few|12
CASSLLNSPLHF
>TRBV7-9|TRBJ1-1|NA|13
CASSRQGGTEAFF
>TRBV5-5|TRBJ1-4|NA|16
CASSSAGGTGGEKLFF
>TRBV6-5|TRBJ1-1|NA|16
CASSYSSGTVNTEAFF
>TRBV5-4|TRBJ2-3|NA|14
CASTPSVLSGTQYF
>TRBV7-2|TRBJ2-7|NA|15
CASSYLAGASAEQYF
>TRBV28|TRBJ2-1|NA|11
CASSLRGEQFF
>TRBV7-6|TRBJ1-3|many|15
CASSHEFSGDNTIYF
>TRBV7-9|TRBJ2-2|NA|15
CASSLMGGPTGELFF
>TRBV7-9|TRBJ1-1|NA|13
CASSFTVNTEAFF
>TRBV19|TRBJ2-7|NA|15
CASSIYSGHSYEQYF
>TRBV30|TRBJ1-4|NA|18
CAWSVWTGGFVTNEKLFF
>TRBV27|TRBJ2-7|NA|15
CASRGRGAIPYEQYF
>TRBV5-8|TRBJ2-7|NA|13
CASSPTGRAEQYF
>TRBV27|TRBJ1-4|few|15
CASSLHGSGNEKLFF
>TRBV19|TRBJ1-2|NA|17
CASTSPQWTGGAYGYTF
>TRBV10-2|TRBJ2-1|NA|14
CASKPGQGHNEQFF
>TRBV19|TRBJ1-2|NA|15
CASSTLLEQVSGYTF
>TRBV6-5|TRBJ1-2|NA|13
CASSTGRAIGYTF
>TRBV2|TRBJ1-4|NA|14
CASSLLATNEKLFF
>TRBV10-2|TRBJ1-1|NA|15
CASSEITGGDTEAFF
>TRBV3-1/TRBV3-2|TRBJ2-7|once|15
CASSLAGRGTYEQYF
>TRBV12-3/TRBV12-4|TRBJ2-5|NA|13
CASSFQLVVTQYF
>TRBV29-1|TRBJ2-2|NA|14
CSVGQGANTGELFF
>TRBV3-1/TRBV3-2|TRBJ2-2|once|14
CASSQAGGTGELFF